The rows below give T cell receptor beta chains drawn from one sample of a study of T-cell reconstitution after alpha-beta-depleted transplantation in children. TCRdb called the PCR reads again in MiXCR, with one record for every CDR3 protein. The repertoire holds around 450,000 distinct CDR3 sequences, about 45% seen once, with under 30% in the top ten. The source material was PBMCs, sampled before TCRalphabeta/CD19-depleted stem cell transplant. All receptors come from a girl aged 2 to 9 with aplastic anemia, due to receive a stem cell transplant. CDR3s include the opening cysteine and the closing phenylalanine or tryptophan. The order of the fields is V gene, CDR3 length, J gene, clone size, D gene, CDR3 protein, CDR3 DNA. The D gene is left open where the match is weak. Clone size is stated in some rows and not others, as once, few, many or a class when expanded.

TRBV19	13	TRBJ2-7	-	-	CASSRLVTYEQYF	TGTGCCAGTAGTAGATTGGTTACCTACGAGCAGTACTTC
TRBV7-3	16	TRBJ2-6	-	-	CASSLRGPAGANVLTF	TGTGCCAGCAGCTTAAGGGGCCCTGCCGGGGCCAACGTCCTGACTTTC
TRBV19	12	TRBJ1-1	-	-	CASSPRDTRAFF	TGTGCCAGTAGTCCTCGGGACACACGGGCTTTCTTT
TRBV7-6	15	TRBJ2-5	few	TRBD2	CASSLMAGEGETQYF	TGTGCCAGCAGCTTGATGGCGGGAGAGGGAGAGACCCAGTACTTC
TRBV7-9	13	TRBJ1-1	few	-	CASSLGGTTEAFF	TGTGCCAGCAGCTTAGGGGGGACCACTGAAGCTTTCTTT
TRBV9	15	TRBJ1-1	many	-	CASSVHPAPNTEAFF	TGTGCCAGCAGCGTCCACCCAGCGCCGAACACTGAAGCTTTCTTT
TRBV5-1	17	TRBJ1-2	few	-	CASSLDVEGGRIYGYTF	TGCGCCAGCAGCTTGGACGTGGAAGGGGGGAGAATATATGGCTACACCTTC
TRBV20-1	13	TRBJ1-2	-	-	CSAGGQASDGYTF	TGCAGTGCCGGGGGGCAGGCTTCAGATGGCTACACCTTC
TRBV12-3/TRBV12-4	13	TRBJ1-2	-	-	CASSTEAGDGYTF	TGTGCCAGCAGTACAGAGGCAGGGGATGGCTACACCTTC
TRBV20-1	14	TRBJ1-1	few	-	CSAKARLLNTEAFF	TGCAGTGCTAAGGCGAGACTTTTGAACACTGAAGCTTTCTTT
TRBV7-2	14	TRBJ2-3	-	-	CASRRNSGTDTQYF	TGTGCCAGCAGGCGTAATTCGGGTACAGATACGCAGTATTTT
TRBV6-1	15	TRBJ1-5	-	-	CASSSPGRSNQPQHF	TGTGCCAGCAGCTCCCCGGGACGGTCCAATCAGCCCCAGCATTTT
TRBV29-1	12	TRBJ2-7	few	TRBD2	CSVSGTIDEQYF	TGCAGCGTATCCGGGACTATCGACGAGCAGTACTTC
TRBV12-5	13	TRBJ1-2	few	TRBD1	CASGRTGLDGYTF	TGTGCTAGTGGTCGGACAGGTTTGGATGGCTACACCTTC
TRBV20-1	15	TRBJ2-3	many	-	CSARDEASATDTQYF	TGCAGTGCTAGAGATGAGGCTAGCGCCACAGATACGCAGTATTTT
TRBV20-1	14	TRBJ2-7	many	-	CSARSAGSLYEQYF	TGCAGTGCTAGATCAGCAGGGAGTTTGTACGAGCAGTACTTC
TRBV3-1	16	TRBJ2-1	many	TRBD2	CASSQAEASGRDEQFF	TGTGCCAGCAGCCAAGCAGAGGCTAGCGGGAGAGATGAGCAGTTCTTC
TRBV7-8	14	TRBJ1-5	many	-	CASSLAVGNQPQHF	TGTGCCAGCAGCTTAGCGGTTGGCAATCAGCCCCAGCATTTT
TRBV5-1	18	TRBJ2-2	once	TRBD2	CASSLGQAGGPVSGELFF	TGCGCCAGCAGCTTGGGCCAAGCGGGAGGGCCTGTGAGCGGGGAGCTGTTTTTT
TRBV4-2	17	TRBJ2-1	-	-	CASSQSPRTEVDGEQFF	TGTGCCAGCAGCCAGTCGCCAAGGACCGAGGTGGACGGTGAGCAGTTCTTC
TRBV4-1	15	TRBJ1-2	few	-	CASSQDGQGRSGYTF	TGCGCCAGCAGCCAAGATGGGCAGGGAAGGAGTGGCTACACCTTC
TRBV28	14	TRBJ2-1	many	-	CASSQRASYNEQFF	TGTGCCAGCAGTCAGCGGGCCTCCTACAATGAGCAGTTCTTC
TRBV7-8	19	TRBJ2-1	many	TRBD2	CASSPRGLAGVVRYTEQFF	TGTGCCAGCAGCCCAAGGGGGCTAGCGGGAGTAGTACGATATACTGAGCAGTTCTTC
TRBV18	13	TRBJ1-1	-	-	CASSQSGGTEAFF	TGTGCCAGCTCACAGTCGGGGGGCACTGAAGCTTTCTTT
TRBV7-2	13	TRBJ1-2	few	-	CASTLAGKGGYTF	TGTGCCAGCACCCTTGCCGGGAAGGGAGGCTACACCTTC
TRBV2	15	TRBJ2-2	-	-	CASSRDRLNTGELFF	TGTGCCAGCAGCCGAGACAGGTTGAACACCGGGGAGCTGTTTTTT
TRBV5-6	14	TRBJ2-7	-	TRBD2	CASRGSGRGYEQYF	TGTGCCAGCAGGGGTAGCGGGAGAGGCTACGAGCAGTACTTC
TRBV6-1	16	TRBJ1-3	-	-	CASFINEHSSGNTIYF	TGTGCCAGCTTCATTAATGAACATAGCTCTGGAAACACCATATATTTT
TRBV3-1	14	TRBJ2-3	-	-	CASSQGTHTDTQYF	TGTGCCAGCAGCCAAGGGACCCACACAGATACGCAGTATTTT
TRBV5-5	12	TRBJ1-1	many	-	CASRPRAGEAFF	TGTGCCAGCAGACCTAGGGCGGGTGAAGCTTTCTTT
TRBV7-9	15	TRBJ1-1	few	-	CASSTYTGWNTEAFF	TGTGCCAGCAGCACCTACACAGGGTGGAACACTGAAGCTTTCTTT
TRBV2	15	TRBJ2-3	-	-	CASRGPSPLADTQYF	TGTGCCAGCAGGGGACCCTCCCCCTTGGCAGATACGCAGTATTTT
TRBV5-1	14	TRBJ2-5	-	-	CASSVRRGSKTQYF	TGCGCCAGCAGCGTAAGGCGGGGTTCGAAGACCCAGTACTTC
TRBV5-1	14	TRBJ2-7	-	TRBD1	CASSLGTGVHEQYF	TGCGCCAGCAGCTTGGGGACAGGTGTCCACGAGCAGTACTTC
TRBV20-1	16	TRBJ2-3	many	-	CSASVPPRLGTDTQYF	TGCAGTGCTAGCGTACCGCCTCGATTGGGCACAGATACGCAGTATTTT
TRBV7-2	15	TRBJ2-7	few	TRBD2	CASSLLTSGTYEQYF	TGTGCCAGCAGCTTACTGACTAGCGGGACCTACGAGCAGTACTTC